This T cell receptor beta chain was recovered during a study of T cell responses to AZD1222 COVID-19 vaccine. For the study at large: Doses given second, at about 4 or about 12 weeks, were pooled. Points from the study as a whole: Seropositive AZD1222 recipients at baseline numbered only six or seven. Unmutated variant regions are reportedly the target of nearly half of TCRs that are spike-specific. Every sample of the repertoires postdated the peak T cell response.

Germline V CDR1 and CDR2: SNHLY, FYNNEI. V gave up 4 bases and J gave up 16 bases; unmatched junction bases: 9. The CDR3 runs 12 residues. Regarding this clone: Antigen specificity is unknown.

Method: immunoSEQ multiplex PCR; TCRdb's copy keeps in-frame clones and lacks some. The sample lists tens of thousands of clones, 80% occurring once. The chain is built from TRBV2 and TRBJ1-4; 7 nucleotides match TRBD1. The TCR originated in an adult in good health. The source material was peripheral blood, sampled on day 0 of AZD1222 vaccination. The CDR3 is CASSALQGDAFF. CDR3 in DNA: TGTGCCAGCAGTGCCCTCCAGGGGGATGCGTTTTTT.